The T cell receptor (beta chain) under discussion was sequenced for a study of T-cell reconstitution after alpha-beta-depleted transplantation in children. Unique molecular identifiers were incorporated when the TCRbeta library was constructed. TCRdb re-called the PCR reads through MiXCR, storing one row per CDR3 protein. Seen here are 90,000 to 150,000 distinct CDR3 sequences, 23% observed once, and the top ten hold about 10%. V dropped 3 bases and J dropped 3; count of bases not matched to a gene: 8. Germline CDR1 and CDR2: DFQATT and SNEGSKA (reference sequence). The CDR3 is made up of 14 amino acids. This clonotype appeared many times.

The TCR was taken from a male patient between 2 and 15 years old who had a stem cell transplant for chronic granulomatous disease, so the T cells may come from the graft donor. The sample consisted of PBMCs, mostly from graft donor cells, taken 180 days after TCRalphabeta/CD19-depleted stem cell transplant. The chain employs TRBV20-1 and TRBJ2-7, with 7 bases lining up with TRBD1. CDR3 nucleotide sequence: TGCAGTGCTAGCGGACAGGAGTCTGTCTACGAGCAGTACTTC. Encoded protein: CSASGQESVYEQYF.